One sample yielded the 10 T cell receptor beta chains listed below, sequenced in a study of shared clonotypes between healthy human individuals. Cells designated naive CD8 were CD45RO-negative and were positively selected for CCR7, with terminally differentiated effector memory CD45RA+ cells excluded. The repertoire was sequenced with immunoSEQ multiplex PCR; TCRdb's copy has only in-frame clones and lacks some. Of just over 2,000,000 clones listed, about 95% are singletons. The sample comprised naive CD8+ T cells sorted from blood. The receptors derive from a man aged 18 to 29 in good health.

This clone was seen once. V and J are TRBV13 and TRBJ2-4; TRBD2 might be the D (5 bases). In germline, CDR1 is PRHDT, CDR2 FYEKMQ (reference sequence). The CDR3 is made up of 16 amino acids. The V end was cut by 1 base, the J end by 0 bases, with 10 bases between. The CDR3 region is CASSLDTGIAKNIQYF. The CDR3 coding sequence is TGTGCCAGCAGCTTAGATACCGGGATAGCCAAAAACATTCAGTACTTC.

This chain connects TRBV7-6 to TRBJ1-4; no reliable D call. This CDR3 has 15 residues. Trimming took off 6 bases at V and 9 bases at J, with 20 bases between the two ends. Per germline, CDR1 SGHVS and CDR2 FNYEAQ. The CDR3 is CASSSNPGIGKKLFF. CDR3 nucleotide sequence: TGTGCCAGCAGTTCAAATCCGGGTATAGGGAAAAAACTGTTTTTT.

V and J are TRBV7-9 and TRBJ2-1, with a possible D match to TRBD1 (6 bases). Trimming removed 6 bases from V and 3 bases from J, with 15 bases in between. The germline gives CDR1 SEHNR, CDR2 FQNEAQ (reference sequence). This CDR3 comprises 15 residues. The CDR3 region has the DNA TGTGCCAGCAGGCCACAGGGAAGGGTCTACAATGAGCAGTTCTTC. Residues: CASRPQGRVYNEQFF. Combining the CDR3 with reference TRBV7-9 and TRBJ2-1 gives the whole variable domain DTGVSQNPRHKITKRGQNVTFRCDPISEHNRLYWYRQTLGQGPEFLTYFQNEAQLEKSRLLSDRFSAERPKGSFSTLEIQRTEQGDSAMYLCASRPQGRVYNEQFFGPGTRLTVL.

The rearrangement joins TRBV27 to TRBJ1-2, with D possibly TRBD1 on 6 matching bases. The CDR3 has 17 residues. In germline, CDR1 is MNHEY, CDR2 SMNVEV (reference sequence). Trimming shortened V by 3 bases and J by 6 bases, and 23 bases separated the two germline ends. The CDR3 bases are TGTGCCAGCAGTTTTCACCCCCGGGAACAGGGTAAGCATGGCTACACCTTC. It encodes CASSFHPREQGKHGYTF.

The chain carries TRBV30 and TRBJ1-2; D uncertain. V lost 6 bases and J 2 bases, leaving 10 bases between the germline ends. CDR3 length: 12 amino acids. Per germline, CDR1 GTSNPN and CDR2 SVGIG (reference sequence). The CDR3 bases are TGTGCCTGCAAAAGGGTAAACTATGGCTACACCTTC. Translated: CACKRVNYGYTF.

A note on this clone: Other DNA variants within this sample encode the same CDR3. The J gene is TRBJ2-3, the V gene TRBV19, with D perhaps TRBD2 (5 bases). This CDR3 region has 13 residues. Germline CDR1 and CDR2: LNHDA and SQIVND (reference sequence). Trimming stripped 3 bases from V and 4 bases from J, with 8 bases between. The CDR3 DNA follows: TGTGCCAGTAGTATTGTCGGGGCAGATACGCAGTATTTT. Translating gives CASSIVGADTQYF.

V and J are TRBV5-1 and TRBJ2-5; D remains ambiguous. This CDR3 has 15 residues. Trimming pared 3 bases from V and 0 bases from J, leaving 12 bases between. Germline V gene sequence: CDR1 SGHRS, CDR2 YFSETQ. The CDR3 here is CASSYLSMYQETQYF. The CDR3 nucleotides are TGCGCCAGCAGCTACCTTAGTATGTACCAAGAGACCCAGTACTTC.

The chain has TRBV2 and TRBJ1-2; D possibly corresponds to TRBD1 (5 bases). This CDR3 is built from 13 residues. The germline V gene has CDR1 SNHLY and CDR2 FYNNEI. Trimming pared 7 bases from V and 4 bases from J, leaving 13 bases between. The CDR3 nucleotides read TGTGCCAGCATCGAGACAGATGCCTATGGCTACACCTTC. Encoded protein: CASIETDAYGYTF.

As DNA, the CDR3 is TGTGCCAGTAGTATAGGGGCAGCCAGCGGTCAGCCCCAGCATTTT. It codes for CASSIGAASGQPQHF. V gene TRBV19 combines with J gene TRBJ1-5; no clear D gene. The CDR3 is made up of 15 amino acids. V dropped 1 base and J dropped 6 bases, with 13 bases sitting between them. Germline-derived CDR1 and CDR2 are LNHDA and SQIVND (reference sequence).

The CDR3 loop reads CAISDIDGGINQETQYF. CDR3 DNA sequence: TGTGCCATCAGTGACATTGATGGAGGGATCAACCAAGAGACCCAGTACTTC. The V gene is TRBV10-3, the J gene TRBJ2-5, with a tentative D call TRBD2 (6 bases). The germline V and J ends were trimmed by 3 bases and 0 bases, with 17 bases remaining between them. Germline CDR1 reads ENHRY; CDR2 reads SYGVKD. This CDR3 is built from 17 residues.